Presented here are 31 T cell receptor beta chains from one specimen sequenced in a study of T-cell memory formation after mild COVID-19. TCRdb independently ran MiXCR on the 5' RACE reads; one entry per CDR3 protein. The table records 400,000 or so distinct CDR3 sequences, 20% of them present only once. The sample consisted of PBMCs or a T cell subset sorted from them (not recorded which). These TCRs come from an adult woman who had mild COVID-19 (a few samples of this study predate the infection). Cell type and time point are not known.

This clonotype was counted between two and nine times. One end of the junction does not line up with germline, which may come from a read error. CDR3 amino acids: CSAGDRIALF. CDR3 nucleotide sequence: TGCAGTGCTGGTGACAGGATTGCCCTCTTT. The V call is TRBV20-1, the J call TRBJ1-1, with a tentative D call TRBD1 (6 bases). The germline V gene encodes CDR1 DFQATT and CDR2 SNEGSKA (reference sequence). This CDR3 comprises 10 residues.

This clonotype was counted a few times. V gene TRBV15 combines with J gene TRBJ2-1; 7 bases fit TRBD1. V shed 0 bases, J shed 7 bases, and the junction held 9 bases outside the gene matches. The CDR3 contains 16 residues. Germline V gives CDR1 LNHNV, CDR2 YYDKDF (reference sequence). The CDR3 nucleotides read TGTGCCACCAGCAGAGACCTGATGACAGGGCGTAATGAGCAGTTCTTC. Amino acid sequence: CATSRDLMTGRNEQFF.

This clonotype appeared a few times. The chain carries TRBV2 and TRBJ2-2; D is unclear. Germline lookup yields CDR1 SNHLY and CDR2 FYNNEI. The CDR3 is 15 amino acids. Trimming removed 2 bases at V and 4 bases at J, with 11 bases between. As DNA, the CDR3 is TGTGCCAGCAGTGAAAAAATAGGCGTCACCGGGGAGCTGTTTTTT. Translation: CASSEKIGVTGELFF.

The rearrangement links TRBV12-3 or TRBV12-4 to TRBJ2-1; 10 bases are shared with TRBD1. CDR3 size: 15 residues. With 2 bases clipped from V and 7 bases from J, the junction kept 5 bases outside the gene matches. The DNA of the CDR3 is TGTGCCAGCAGTTTAAGGGGACAGGGGTTGAATGAGCAGTTCTTC. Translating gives CASSLRGQGLNEQFF.

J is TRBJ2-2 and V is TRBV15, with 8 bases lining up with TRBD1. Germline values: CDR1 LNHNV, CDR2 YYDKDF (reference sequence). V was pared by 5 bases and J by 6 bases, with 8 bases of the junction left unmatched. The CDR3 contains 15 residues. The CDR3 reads CATSGRSGGPGELFF. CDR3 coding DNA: TGTGCCACCAGCGGCCGATCAGGGGGCCCCGGGGAGCTGTTTTTT.

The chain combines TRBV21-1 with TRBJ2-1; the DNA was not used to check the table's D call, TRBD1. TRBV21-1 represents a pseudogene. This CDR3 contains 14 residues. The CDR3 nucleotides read TGTGCCAGCAGCAGCAGACAGGGGGACAATGAGCAGTTCTTC. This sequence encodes CASSSRQGDNEQFF.

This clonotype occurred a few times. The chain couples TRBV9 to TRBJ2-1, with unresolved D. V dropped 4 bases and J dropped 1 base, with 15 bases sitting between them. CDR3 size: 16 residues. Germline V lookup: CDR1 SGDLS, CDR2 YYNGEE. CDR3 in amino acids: CASSQTVVGSYNEQFF. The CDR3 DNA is TGTGCCAGCAGCCAAACTGTAGTGGGTTCCTACAATGAGCAGTTCTTC.

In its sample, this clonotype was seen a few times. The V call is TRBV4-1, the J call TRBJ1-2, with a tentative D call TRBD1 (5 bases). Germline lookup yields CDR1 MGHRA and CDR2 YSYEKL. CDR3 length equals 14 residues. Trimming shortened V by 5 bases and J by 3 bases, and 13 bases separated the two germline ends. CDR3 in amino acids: CASSSRVGDYGYTF. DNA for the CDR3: TGCGCCAGCAGCTCCAGGGTAGGGGACTATGGCTACACCTTC.

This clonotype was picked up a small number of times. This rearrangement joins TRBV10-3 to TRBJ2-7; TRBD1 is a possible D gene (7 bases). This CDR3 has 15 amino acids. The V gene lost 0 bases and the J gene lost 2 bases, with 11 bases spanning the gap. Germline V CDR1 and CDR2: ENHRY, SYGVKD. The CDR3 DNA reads TGTGCCATCAGTGAGTCTCAGGGGGGTCCCTACGAGCAGTACTTC. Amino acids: CAISESQGGPYEQYF.

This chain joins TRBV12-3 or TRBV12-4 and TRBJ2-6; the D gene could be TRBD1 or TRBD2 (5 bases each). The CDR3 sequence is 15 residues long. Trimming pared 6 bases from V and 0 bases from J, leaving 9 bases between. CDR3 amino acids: CASSAGTSGANVLTF. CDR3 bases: TGTGCCAGCAGCGCCGGGACCTCTGGGGCCAACGTCCTGACTTTC.

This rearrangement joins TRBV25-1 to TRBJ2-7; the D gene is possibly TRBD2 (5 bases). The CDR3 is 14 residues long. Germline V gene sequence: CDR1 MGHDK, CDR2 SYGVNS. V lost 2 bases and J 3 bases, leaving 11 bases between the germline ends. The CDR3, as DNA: TGTGCCAGCAGTGAAGGAGGTAATAACTACGAGCAGTACTTC. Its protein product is CASSEGGNNYEQYF.

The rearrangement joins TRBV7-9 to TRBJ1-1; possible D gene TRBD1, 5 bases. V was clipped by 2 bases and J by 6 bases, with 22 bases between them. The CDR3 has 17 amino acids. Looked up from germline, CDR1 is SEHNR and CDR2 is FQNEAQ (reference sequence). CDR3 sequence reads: CASSLTAGRRSSPEAFF. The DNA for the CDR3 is TGTGCCAGCAGCTTAACCGCAGGGAGGAGGTCAAGTCCTGAAGCTTTCTTT.

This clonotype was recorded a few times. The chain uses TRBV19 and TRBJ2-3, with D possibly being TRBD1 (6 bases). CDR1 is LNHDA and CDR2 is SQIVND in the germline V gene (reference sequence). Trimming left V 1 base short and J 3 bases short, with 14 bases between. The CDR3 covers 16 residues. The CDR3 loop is CASSIVTGSTTDTQYF. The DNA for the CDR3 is TGTGCCAGTAGTATAGTTACAGGGTCGACGACAGATACGCAGTATTTT.

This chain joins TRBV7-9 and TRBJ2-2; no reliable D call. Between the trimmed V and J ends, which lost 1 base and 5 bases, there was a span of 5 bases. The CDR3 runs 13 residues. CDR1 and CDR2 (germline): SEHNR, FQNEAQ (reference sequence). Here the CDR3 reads CASSLEETGELFF. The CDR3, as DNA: TGTGCCAGCAGCTTAGAAGAAACCGGGGAGCTGTTTTTT.

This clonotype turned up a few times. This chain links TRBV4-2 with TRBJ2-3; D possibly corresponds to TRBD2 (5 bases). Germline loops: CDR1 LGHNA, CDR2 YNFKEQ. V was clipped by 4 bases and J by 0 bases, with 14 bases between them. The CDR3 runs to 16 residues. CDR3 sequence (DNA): TGTGCCAGCAGCCCTTCTTTAGCGAGTAGCACAGATACGCAGTATTTT. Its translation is CASSPSLASSTDTQYF.

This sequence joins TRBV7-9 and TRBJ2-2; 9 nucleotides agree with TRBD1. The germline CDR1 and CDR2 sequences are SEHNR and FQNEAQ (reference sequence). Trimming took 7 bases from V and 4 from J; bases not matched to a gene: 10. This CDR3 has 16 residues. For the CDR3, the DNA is TGTGCCAGCACCCAACGGGGGACAGGGCGCACCGGGGAGCTGTTTTTT. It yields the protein CASTQRGTGRTGELFF. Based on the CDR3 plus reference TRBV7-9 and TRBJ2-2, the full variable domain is DTGVSQNPRHKITKRGQNVTFRCDPISEHNRLYWYRQTLGQGPEFLTYFQNEAQLEKSRLLSDRFSAERPKGSFSTLEIQRTEQGDSAMYLCASTQRGTGRTGELFFGEGSRLTVL.

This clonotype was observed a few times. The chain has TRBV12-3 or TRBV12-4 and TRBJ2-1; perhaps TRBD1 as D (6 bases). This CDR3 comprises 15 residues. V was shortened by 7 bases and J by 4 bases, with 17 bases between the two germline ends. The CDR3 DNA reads TGTGCCAGCAAGGACCAGGGGCTCCTATACAATGAGCAGTTCTTC. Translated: CASKDQGLLYNEQFF.

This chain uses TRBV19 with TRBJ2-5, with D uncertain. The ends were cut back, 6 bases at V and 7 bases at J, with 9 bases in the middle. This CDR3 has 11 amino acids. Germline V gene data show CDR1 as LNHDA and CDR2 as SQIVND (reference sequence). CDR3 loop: CASRLGRTQYF. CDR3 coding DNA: TGTGCCAGTAGATTAGGGCGGACCCAGTACTTC. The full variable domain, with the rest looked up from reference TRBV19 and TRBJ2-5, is DGGITQSPKYLFRKEGQNVTLSCEQNLNHDAMYWYRQDPGQGLRLIYYSQIVNDFQKGDIAEGYSVSREKKESFPLTVTSAQKNPTAFYLCASRLGRTQYFGPGTRLLVL.

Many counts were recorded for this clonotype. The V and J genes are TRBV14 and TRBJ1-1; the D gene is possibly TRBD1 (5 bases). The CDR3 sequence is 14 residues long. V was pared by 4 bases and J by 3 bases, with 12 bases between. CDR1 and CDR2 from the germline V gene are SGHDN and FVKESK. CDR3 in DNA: TGTGCCAGCAGCCCCCGGCAGGGCCACACTGAAGCTTTCTTT. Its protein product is CASSPRQGHTEAFF.

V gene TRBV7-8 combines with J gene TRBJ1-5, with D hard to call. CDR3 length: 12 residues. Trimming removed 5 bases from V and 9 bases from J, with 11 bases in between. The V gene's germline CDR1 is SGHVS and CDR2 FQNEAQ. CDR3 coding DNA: TGTGCCAGCAGCCTTCGCCGGGGGCCCCAGCATTTT. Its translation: CASSLRRGPQHF.

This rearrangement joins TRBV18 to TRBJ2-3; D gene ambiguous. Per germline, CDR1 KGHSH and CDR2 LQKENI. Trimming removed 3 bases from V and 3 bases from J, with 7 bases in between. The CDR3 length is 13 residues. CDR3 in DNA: TGTGCCAGCTCACCCGTCGGGACAGATACGCAGTATTTT. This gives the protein CASSPVGTDTQYF.

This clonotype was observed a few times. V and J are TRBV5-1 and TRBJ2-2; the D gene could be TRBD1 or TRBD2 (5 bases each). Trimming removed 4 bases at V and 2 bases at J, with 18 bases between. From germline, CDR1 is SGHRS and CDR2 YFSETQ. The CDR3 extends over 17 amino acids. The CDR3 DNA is TGCGCCAGCAGCCCCCGGCCGTGGGGGATAAACACCGGGGAGCTGTTTTTT. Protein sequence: CASSPRPWGINTGELFF. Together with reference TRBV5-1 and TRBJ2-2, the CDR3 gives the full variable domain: KAGVTQTPRYLIKTRGQQVTLSCSPISGHRSVSWYQQTPGQGLQFLFEYFSETQRNKGNFPGRFSGRQFSNSRSEMNVSTLELGDSALYLCASSPRPWGINTGELFFGEGSRLTVL.

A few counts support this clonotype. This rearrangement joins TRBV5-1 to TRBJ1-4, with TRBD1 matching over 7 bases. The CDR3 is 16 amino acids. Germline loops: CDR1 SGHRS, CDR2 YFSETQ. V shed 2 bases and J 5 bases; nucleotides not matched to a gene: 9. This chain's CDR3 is CASSFQQGSTNEKLFF. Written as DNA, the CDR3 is TGCGCCAGCAGCTTCCAACAGGGGTCGACGAATGAAAAACTGTTTTTT.

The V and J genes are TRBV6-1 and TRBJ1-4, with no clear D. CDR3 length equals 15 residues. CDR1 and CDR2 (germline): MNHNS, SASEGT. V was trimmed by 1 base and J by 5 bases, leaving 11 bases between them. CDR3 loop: CASSEVGSLNEKLFF. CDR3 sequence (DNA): TGTGCCAGCAGTGAAGTGGGCAGCCTCAATGAAAAACTGTTTTTT.

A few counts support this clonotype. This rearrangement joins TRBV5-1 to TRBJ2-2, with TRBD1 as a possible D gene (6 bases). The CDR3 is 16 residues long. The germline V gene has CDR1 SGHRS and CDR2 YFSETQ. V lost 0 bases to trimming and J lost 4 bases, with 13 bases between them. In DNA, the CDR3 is TGCGCCAGCAGCTTGGTCGCAGGGGACCCCACCGGGGAGCTGTTTTTT. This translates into CASSLVAGDPTGELFF.

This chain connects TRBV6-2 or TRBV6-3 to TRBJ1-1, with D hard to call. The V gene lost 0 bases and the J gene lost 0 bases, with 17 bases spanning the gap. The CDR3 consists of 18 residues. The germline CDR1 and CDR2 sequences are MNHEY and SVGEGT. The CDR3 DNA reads TGTGCCAGCAGTTACTCGCGGCAGGACCTCACCGTGAACACTGAAGCTTTCTTT. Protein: CASSYSRQDLTVNTEAFF.

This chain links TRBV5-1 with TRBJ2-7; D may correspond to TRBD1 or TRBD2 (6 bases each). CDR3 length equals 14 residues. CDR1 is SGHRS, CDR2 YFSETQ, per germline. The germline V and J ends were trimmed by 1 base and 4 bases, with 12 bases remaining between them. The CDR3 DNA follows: TGCGCCAGCAGCTTGACGGGGGCGGGATACGAGCAGTACTTC. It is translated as CASSLTGAGYEQYF.

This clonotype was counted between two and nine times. The CDR3 here is CASRSWRTGLYGYTF. CDR3 bases: TGTGCCAGCAGGAGTTGGAGGACAGGGCTCTATGGCTACACCTTC. V and J are TRBV6-5 and TRBJ1-2, with TRBD1 identical over 8 bases. V was pared by 6 bases and J by 4 bases, with 10 bases of the junction left unmatched. The CDR3 contains 15 residues. The germline V gene has CDR1 MNHEY and CDR2 SVGAGI.

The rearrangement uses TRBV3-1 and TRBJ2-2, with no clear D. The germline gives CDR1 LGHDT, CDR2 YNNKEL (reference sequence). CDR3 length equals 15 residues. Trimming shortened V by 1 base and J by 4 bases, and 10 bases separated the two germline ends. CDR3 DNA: TGTGCCAGCAGCCAAGGAAGCATGACCACCGGGGAGCTGTTTTTT. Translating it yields CASSQGSMTTGELFF. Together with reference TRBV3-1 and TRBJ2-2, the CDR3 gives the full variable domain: DTAVSQTPKYLVTQMGNDKSIKCEQNLGHDTMYWYKQDSKKFLKIMFSYNNKELIINETVPNRFSPKSPDKAHLNLHINSLELGDSAVYFCASSQGSMTTGELFFGEGSRLTVL.

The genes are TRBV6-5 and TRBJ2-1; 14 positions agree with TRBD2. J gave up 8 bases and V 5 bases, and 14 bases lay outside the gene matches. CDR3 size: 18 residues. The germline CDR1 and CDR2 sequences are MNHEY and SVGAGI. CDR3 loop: CASSTIGTSGSFSHEQFF. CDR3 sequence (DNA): TGTGCCAGCAGTACTATTGGGACTAGCGGGAGTTTTAGCCATGAGCAGTTCTTC.

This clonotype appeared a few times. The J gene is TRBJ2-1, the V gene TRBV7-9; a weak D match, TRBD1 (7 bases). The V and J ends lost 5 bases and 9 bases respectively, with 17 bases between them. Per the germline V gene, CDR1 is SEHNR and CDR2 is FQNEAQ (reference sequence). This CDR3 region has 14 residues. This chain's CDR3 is CASSPKTQGGEQFF. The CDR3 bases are TGTGCCAGCAGCCCGAAGACGCAGGGGGGTGAGCAGTTCTTC.